These 23 T cell receptor beta chains originate from one sample sequenced in a study of read filtering for tumor transcriptome and immune sequencing. From roughly 400 ng of RNA, a library with molecular barcoded alpha/delta and beta/gamma adaptors was made. TCRdb fed the reads into MiXCR, producing one record per CDR3 protein. This table holds 35,000 to 40,000 distinct CDR3 sequences, around 15% found once. The sample consisted of a population of CD138-negative cells sorted from bone marrow. The receptors were gathered from a donor older than 35 with multiple myeloma.

This clonotype appeared many times. The V call is TRBV6-6, the J call TRBJ2-3; D remains ambiguous. This CDR3 comprises 16 residues. V was shortened by 0 bases and J by 1 base, with 11 bases between the two germline ends. Germline CDR1 reads MNHNY; CDR2 reads SVGAGI (reference sequence). DNA of the CDR3: TGTGCCAGCAGTTACTCGAATCTTTGGGGCACAGATACGCAGTATTTT. Residues: CASSYSNLWGTDTQYF.

This clonotype was recorded many times. V and J are TRBV28 and TRBJ1-5; D call uncertain. This CDR3 has 18 residues. Germline lookup yields CDR1 MDHEN and CDR2 SYDVKM. V was clipped by 4 bases and J by 0 bases, with 19 bases between them. CDR3 nucleotide sequence: TGTGCCAGCAGTTATAGGAAGGGAGGGTTGGTTAGCAATCAGCCCCAGCATTTT. It specifies CASSYRKGGLVSNQPQHF.

This chain joins TRBV28 and TRBJ2-1; 7 nucleotides line up with TRBD2. The CDR3 is 17 amino acids. Germline V gives CDR1 MDHEN, CDR2 SYDVKM. V lost 4 bases to trimming and J lost 5 bases; unmatched junction nucleotides: 14. CDR3 in DNA: TGTGCCAGCAGTTCAGCGGCTAGCGGAGCCCACGACAATGAGCAGTTCTTC. It translates to CASSSAASGAHDNEQFF.

This clonotype was counted only a few times. The V call is TRBV5-4, the J call TRBJ2-1, with TRBD2 matching over 10 bases. Losses at the gene ends were 4 bases for V and 0 bases for J; bases not matched to a gene: 7. The germline CDR1 and CDR2 sequences are SGHNT and YYREEE (reference sequence). There are 17 residues in the CDR3. The CDR3 DNA reads TGTGCCAGCAGCCGGGGGGCTAGCGGGGGCTCCTACAATGAGCAGTTCTTC. Translating it yields CASSRGASGGSYNEQFF. Complete variable domain (other parts from reference TRBV5-4 and TRBJ2-1): ETGVTQSPTHLIKTRGQQVTLRCSSQSGHNTVSWYQQALGQGPQFIFQYYREEENGRGNFPPRFSGLQFPNYSSELNVNALELDDSALYLCASSRGASGGSYNEQFFGPGTRLTVL.

In its sample, this clonotype was seen many times. The V and J genes are TRBV29-1 and TRBJ2-2; no clear D. Between the trimmed V and J ends, which lost 6 bases and 0 bases, there was a span of 11 bases. The CDR3 extends over 14 amino acids. The germline V gene encodes CDR1 SQVTM and CDR2 ANQGSEA. In nucleotides, the CDR3 is TGCAGCGTGCGGCGGACCACGAACACCGGGGAGCTGTTTTTT. This translates into CSVRRTTNTGELFF.

In the case of this clonotype: A clone one base away is much larger, so this may be a read error. V and J are TRBV12-3 or TRBV12-4 and TRBJ2-7, with a weak D call TRBD2 (5 bases). CDR3 size: 15 residues. CDR3 coding DNA: TGTGCCAGCAGTACGACAAGCGCGGGTACCTACGAGCGGTACTTC. It yields the protein CASSTTSAGTYERYF.

This clonotype was picked up many times. The V call is TRBV10-3, the J call TRBJ2-4; D gene unclear. The germline V gene has CDR1 ENHRY and CDR2 SYGVKD. This CDR3 region has 14 residues. The ends were cut back, 5 bases at V and 0 bases at J, with 8 bases in the middle. The CDR3 sequence: CAISPSLAKNIQYF. CDR3 DNA: TGTGCCATCAGTCCGAGTTTAGCCAAAAACATTCAGTACTTC.

This clonotype has a count of ten or more. V gene TRBV29-1 combines with J gene TRBJ2-3, with 8 bases matching TRBD2. The CDR3 consists of 14 residues. Germline trimming cut 5 bases from V and 4 bases from J; bases unmatched to any gene: 8. Germline V lookup: CDR1 SQVTM, CDR2 ANQGSEA. This CDR3 is CSVLKRERSDTQYF. The CDR3 nucleotides are TGCAGCGTTTTAAAGCGGGAGAGATCAGATACGCAGTATTTT.

This clonotype was detected many times. The chain joins TRBV12-3 or TRBV12-4 to TRBJ1-1, with no clear D. V dropped 6 bases and J dropped 5 bases, with 10 bases sitting between them. This CDR3 has 12 residues. The CDR3 bases are TGTGCCAGCAGGCTTTCAGGTACTGAAGCTTTCTTT. Translated, it gives CASRLSGTEAFF.

About this clonotype: The conserved final phenylalanine or tryptophan is absent from the CDR3, which likely points to a read error. The chain employs TRBV23-1 and TRBJ1-3; D perhaps matches TRBD1 (5 bases). TRBV23-1 is sorted into the ORF group, with uncertain function. Trimming left V 4 bases short and J 0 bases short, with 10 bases between. CDR3 length: 15 residues. Here the CDR3 DNA reads TGCGCCAGCAGTCCCGACAGCAACTCTGGAAACACCATATATTGT. Protein: CASSPDSNSGNTIYC.

The sample holds many counts of this clonotype. The chain joins TRBV4-2 to TRBJ2-2, with TRBD2 matching over 9 bases. Germline V gene data show CDR1 as LGHNA and CDR2 as YNFKEQ. There are 16 residues in the CDR3. With V trimmed by 1 base and J by 5 bases, 5 bases remained unmatched. CDR3 in DNA: TGTGCCAGCAGCCAAGGTATTAGCGGGAGTACCGGGGAGCTGTTTTTT. Translated, it gives CASSQGISGSTGELFF.

The rearrangement links TRBV28 to TRBJ2-7; D is perhaps TRBD1 or TRBD2 (5 bases each). The ends were cut back, 5 bases at V and 5 bases at J, with 10 bases in the middle. This CDR3 spans 12 amino acids. Germline lookup yields CDR1 MDHEN and CDR2 SYDVKM. The DNA of the CDR3 is TGTGCCAGCAGTCCGGGGCTGAACGAGCAGTACTTC. The encoded protein is CASSPGLNEQYF.

The genes are TRBV29-1 and TRBJ1-1; D is unclear. V was pared by 7 bases and J by 0 bases, with 15 bases between. Germline V gene data show CDR1 as SQVTM and CDR2 as ANQGSEA. There are 14 residues in the CDR3. The CDR3 region has the DNA TGCAGCGGTTACCGGGCCGATATGAACACTGAAGCTTTCTTT. Protein: CSGYRADMNTEAFF.

About this clonotype itself: It is likely a read error: a sequence one base away is far more abundant. The CDR3 nucleotides read TGTGCCAGCAGCCTCCCGAGCACAATTAATGAAAAACTGTTTTTT. This encodes CASSLPSTINEKLFF. V gene TRBV11-1 combines with J gene TRBJ1-4; no firm D call. The CDR3 runs to 15 residues. The germline CDR1 and CDR2 sequences are SGHAT and FQDESV (reference sequence). V gave up 5 bases and J gave up 4 bases, with 14 bases separating them.

Note on this clonotype: A far more abundant clone sits one base away, making this likely a read error. V gene TRBV7-2 combines with J gene TRBJ1-1; D is uncertain. This CDR3 spans 14 amino acids. Germline CDR1 SGHTA, CDR2 FQGNSA. CDR3 protein: CASSQLRLNTDAFF. CDR3 in DNA: TGTGCCAGCAGCCAGCTTCGGTTGAACACTGATGCTTTCTTT.

This clonotype was seen many times. The chain couples TRBV28 to TRBJ2-6; perhaps TRBD1 as D (5 bases). The germline V gene has CDR1 MDHEN and CDR2 SYDVKM. Trimming cost V 5 bases and J 1 base, with 12 bases left between them. The CDR3 has 16 amino acids. The CDR3 reads CASSRLRQSGANVLTF. The DNA of the CDR3 is TGTGCCAGCAGTCGACTTCGACAGTCTGGGGCCAACGTCCTGACTTTC. The variable domain in full, completed from reference TRBV28 and TRBJ2-6, reads DVKVTQSSRYLVKRTGEKVFLECVQDMDHENMFWYRQDPGLGLRLIYFSYDVKMKEKGDIPEGYSVSREKKERFSLILESASTNQTSMYLCASSRLRQSGANVLTFGAGSRLTVL.

This clonotype was counted at least ten times. The rearrangement links TRBV7-2 to TRBJ2-5; D remains unclear. CDR3 length equals 14 residues. Trimming took 5 bases from V and 1 from J, leaving 11 bases between them. In germline, CDR1 is SGHTA, CDR2 FQGNSA. CDR3 amino acids: CASSQDSVQETQYF. The DNA of the CDR3 is TGTGCCAGCAGCCAAGACTCGGTCCAAGAGACCCAGTACTTC.

This clonotype has ten or more counts. The chain couples TRBV29-1 to TRBJ2-1; 9 nucleotides line up with TRBD2. Germline-derived CDR1 and CDR2 are SQVTM and ANQGSEA. Trimming cost V 7 bases and J 8 bases; bases outside gene matches: 9. The length of the CDR3 is 13 residues. CDR3 region: CSARSGSLYEQFF. For the CDR3, the DNA is TGCAGCGCCCGTAGCGGGAGTTTGTATGAGCAGTTCTTC.

The table lists this clonotype with many counts. The chain is built from TRBV24-1 and TRBJ2-1; 9 bases align to TRBD1. CDR1 and CDR2 from the germline V gene are KGHDR and SFDVKD. The junction had 3 bases not matched to a gene; V was cut back by 4 bases and J by 3 bases. The CDR3 length is 15 residues. In DNA, the CDR3 is TGTGCCACCAGTGAGCAGACAGGGGGCTACAATGAGCAGTTCTTC. Amino acid sequence: CATSEQTGGYNEQFF.

This clonotype was observed many times. The gene calls are TRBV5-4 and TRBJ2-1; D is undetermined. The CDR3 covers 13 residues. V was pared by 0 bases and J by 5 bases, with 6 bases between. CDR1 and CDR2 (germline): SGHNT, YYREEE (reference sequence). CDR3 nucleotide sequence: TGTGCCAGCAGCTTGGAGGTAGACAATGAGCAGTTCTTC. Translation gives CASSLEVDNEQFF. Complete variable domain (other parts from reference TRBV5-4 and TRBJ2-1): ETGVTQSPTHLIKTRGQQVTLRCSSQSGHNTVSWYQQALGQGPQFIFQYYREEENGRGNFPPRFSGLQFPNYSSELNVNALELDDSALYLCASSLEVDNEQFFGPGTRLTVL.

Concerning this clonotype itself: With a far larger clone one base away, a read error is the likely cause. The chain employs TRBV20-1 and TRBJ2-7, with D perhaps TRBD1 or TRBD2 (6 bases each). The CDR3 is made up of 14 amino acids. V lost 1 base, J lost 7 bases, and 17 bases lay in between. CDR1 is DFQATT and CDR2 is SNEGSKA in the germline V gene (reference sequence). CDR3: CSARGLIGGNEQYF. Here the CDR3 DNA reads TGCAGTGCTAGAGGTTTAATCGGGGGCAATGAGCAGTACTTC.

The sample holds many counts of this clonotype. The rearrangement uses TRBV6-2 or TRBV6-3 and TRBJ2-1; 7 positions agree with TRBD2. Germline trimming cut 6 bases from V and 0 bases from J; bases unmatched to any gene: 2. Germline V gives CDR1 MNHEY, CDR2 SVGEGT. The CDR3 consists of 14 residues. CDR3 DNA: TGTGCCAGCAGAGCGGGGTCCTCCTACAATGAGCAGTTCTTC. Translation gives CASRAGSSYNEQFF.

In the case of this clonotype: A much bigger clone sits one base away, suggesting this may be a read error. The V and J genes are TRBV28 and TRBJ1-1, with 7 bases identical to TRBD1. V lost 2 bases, J lost 2 bases, and 11 bases stayed unmatched. CDR3 size: 17 residues. Germline V gene data show CDR1 as MDHEN and CDR2 as SYDVKM. The CDR3 sequence is CASSLGTGTEGNTEAFF. For the CDR3, the DNA is TGTGCCAGCAGTTTAGGAACCGGGACAGAGGGAAACACTGAAGCTTTCTTT.